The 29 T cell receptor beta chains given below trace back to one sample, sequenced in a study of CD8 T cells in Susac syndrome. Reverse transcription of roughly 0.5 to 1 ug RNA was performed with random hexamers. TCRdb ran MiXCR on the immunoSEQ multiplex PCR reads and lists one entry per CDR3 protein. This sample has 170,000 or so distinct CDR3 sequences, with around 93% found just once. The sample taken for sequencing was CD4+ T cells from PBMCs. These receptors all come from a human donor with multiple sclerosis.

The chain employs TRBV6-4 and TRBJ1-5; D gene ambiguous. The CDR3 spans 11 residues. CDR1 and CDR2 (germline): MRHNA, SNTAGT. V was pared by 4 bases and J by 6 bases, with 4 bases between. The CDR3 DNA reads TGTGCCAGCAGTGCAGCTCAGCCCCAGCATTTT. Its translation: CASSAAQPQHF.

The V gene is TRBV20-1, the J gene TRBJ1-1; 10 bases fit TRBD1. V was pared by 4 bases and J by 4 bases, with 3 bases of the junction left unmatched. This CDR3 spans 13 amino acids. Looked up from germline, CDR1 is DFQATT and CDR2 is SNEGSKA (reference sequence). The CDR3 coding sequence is TGCAGTGCTATCCGGGACAGGGGCACTGAAGCTTTCTTT. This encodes CSAIRDRGTEAFF.

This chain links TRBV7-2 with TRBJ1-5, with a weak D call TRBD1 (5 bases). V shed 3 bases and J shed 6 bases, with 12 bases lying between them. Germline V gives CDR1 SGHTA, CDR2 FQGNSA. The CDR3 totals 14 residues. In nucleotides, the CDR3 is TGTGCCAGCAGCTTCAGGGATCTTAGTCAGCCCCAGCATTTT. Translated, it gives CASSFRDLSQPQHF.

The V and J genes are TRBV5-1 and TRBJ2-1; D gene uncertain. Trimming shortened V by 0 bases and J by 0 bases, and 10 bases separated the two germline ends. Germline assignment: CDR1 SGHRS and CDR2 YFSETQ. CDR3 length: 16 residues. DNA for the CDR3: TGCGCCAGCAGCTTGGTCCCGGATGGCTCCTACAATGAGCAGTTCTTC. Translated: CASSLVPDGSYNEQFF.

The CDR3 region has the DNA TGTGCCAGCAGCTTAGGACAGGGGGGCGGCACAGATACGCAGTATTTT. Translated: CASSLGQGGGTDTQYF. V is TRBV7-9 and J is TRBJ2-3, with 9 positions matching TRBD1. V lost 1 base, J lost 1 base, and 3 bases stayed unmatched. Germline CDR1 SEHNR, CDR2 FQNEAQ (reference sequence). The CDR3 runs to 16 residues. Variable domain in full (rest from reference TRBV7-9 and TRBJ2-3): DTGVSQNPRHKITKRGQNVTFRCDPISEHNRLYWYRQTLGQGPEFLTYFQNEAQLEKSRLLSDRFSAERPKGSFSTLEIQRTEQGDSAMYLCASSLGQGGGTDTQYFGPGTRLTVL.

The CDR3 coding sequence is TGTGCCAGCAGACCGGGACTAGCGGGAGTCAGTAGAGAGACCCAGTACTTC. Residues: CASRPGLAGVSRETQYF. The genes are TRBV27 and TRBJ2-5; 14 bases line up with TRBD2. J was trimmed by 4 bases and V by 6 bases; bases with no gene match: 10. The CDR3 spans 17 residues. Germline CDR1 and CDR2: MNHEY and SMNVEV (reference sequence).

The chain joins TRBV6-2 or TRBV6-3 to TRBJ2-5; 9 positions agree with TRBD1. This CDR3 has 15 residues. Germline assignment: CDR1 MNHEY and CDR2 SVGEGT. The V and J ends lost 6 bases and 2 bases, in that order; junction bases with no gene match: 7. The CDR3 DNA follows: TGTGCCAGCAGGCAAGGACAGGGGCGACAAGAGACCCAGTACTTC. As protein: CASRQGQGRQETQYF.

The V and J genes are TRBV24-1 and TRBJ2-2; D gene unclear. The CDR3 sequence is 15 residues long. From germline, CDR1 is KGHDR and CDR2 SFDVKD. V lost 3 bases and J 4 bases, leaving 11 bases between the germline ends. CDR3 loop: CATSDATLVTGELFF. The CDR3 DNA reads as TGTGCCACCAGTGATGCAACATTGGTCACCGGGGAGCTGTTTTTT.

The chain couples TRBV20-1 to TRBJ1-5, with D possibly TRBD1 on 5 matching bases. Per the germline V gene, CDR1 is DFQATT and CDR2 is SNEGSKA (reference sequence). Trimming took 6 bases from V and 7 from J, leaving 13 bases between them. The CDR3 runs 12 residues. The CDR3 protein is CSAGRGGQPQHF. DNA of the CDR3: TGCAGTGCCGGTCGGGGGGGACAGCCCCAGCATTTT.

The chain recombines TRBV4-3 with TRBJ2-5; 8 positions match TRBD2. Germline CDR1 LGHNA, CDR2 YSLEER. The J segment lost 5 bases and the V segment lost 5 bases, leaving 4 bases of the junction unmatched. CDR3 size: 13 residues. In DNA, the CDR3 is TGCGCCAGCAGCGTAGCTAGCGGGGAGACCCAGTACTTC. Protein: CASSVASGETQYF.

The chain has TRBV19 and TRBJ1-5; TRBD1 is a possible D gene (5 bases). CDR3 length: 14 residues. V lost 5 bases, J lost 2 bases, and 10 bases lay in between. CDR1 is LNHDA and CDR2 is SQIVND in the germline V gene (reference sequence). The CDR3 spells CASSGSRGNQPQHF. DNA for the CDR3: TGTGCCAGTAGTGGGTCCAGGGGCAATCAGCCCCAGCATTTT.

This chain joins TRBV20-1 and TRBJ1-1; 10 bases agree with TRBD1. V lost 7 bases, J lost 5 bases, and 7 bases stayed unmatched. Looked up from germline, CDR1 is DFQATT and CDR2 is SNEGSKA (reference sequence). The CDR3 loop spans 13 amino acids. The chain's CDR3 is CSVARTGGTEAFF. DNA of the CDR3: TGCAGTGTCGCGAGGACAGGGGGTACTGAAGCTTTCTTT.

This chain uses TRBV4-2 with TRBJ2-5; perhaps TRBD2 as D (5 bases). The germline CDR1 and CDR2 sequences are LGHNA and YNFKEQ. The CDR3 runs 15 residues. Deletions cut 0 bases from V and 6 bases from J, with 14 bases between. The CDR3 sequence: CASSQEVGAEQTQYF. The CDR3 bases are TGTGCCAGCAGCCAAGAGGTGGGAGCGGAACAGACCCAGTACTTC.

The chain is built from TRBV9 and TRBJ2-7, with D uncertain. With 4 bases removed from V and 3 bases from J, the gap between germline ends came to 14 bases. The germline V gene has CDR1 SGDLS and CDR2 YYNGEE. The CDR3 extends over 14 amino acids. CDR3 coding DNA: TGTGCCAGCAGCCCCGGGCAGGAGCTCTACGAGCAGTACTTC. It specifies CASSPGQELYEQYF.

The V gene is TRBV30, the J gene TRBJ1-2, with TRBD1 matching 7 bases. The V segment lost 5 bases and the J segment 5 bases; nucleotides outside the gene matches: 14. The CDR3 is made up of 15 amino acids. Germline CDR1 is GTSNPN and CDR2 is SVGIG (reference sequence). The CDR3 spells CAWGGGTVEKYGYTF. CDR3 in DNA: TGTGCCTGGGGTGGCGGGACAGTCGAAAAGTATGGCTACACCTTC. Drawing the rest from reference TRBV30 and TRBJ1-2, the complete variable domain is SQTIHQWPATLVQPVGSPLSLECTVEGTSNPNLYWYRQAAGRGLQLLFYSVGIGQISSEVPQNLSASRPQDRQFILSSKKLLLSDSGFYLCAWGGGTVEKYGYTFGSGTRLTVV.

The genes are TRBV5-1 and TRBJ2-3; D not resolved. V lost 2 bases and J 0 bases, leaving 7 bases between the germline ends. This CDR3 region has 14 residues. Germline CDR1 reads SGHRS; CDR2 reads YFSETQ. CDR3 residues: CASSLQPSTDTQYF. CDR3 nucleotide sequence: TGCGCCAGCAGCTTACAGCCTAGCACAGATACGCAGTATTTT.

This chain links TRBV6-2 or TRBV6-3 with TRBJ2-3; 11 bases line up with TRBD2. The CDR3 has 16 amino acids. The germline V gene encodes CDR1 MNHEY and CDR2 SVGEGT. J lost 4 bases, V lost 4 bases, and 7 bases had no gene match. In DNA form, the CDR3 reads TGTGCCAGCAGTTCCCCACTAGCGGGAGTTGCAGATACGCAGTATTTT. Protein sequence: CASSSPLAGVADTQYF.

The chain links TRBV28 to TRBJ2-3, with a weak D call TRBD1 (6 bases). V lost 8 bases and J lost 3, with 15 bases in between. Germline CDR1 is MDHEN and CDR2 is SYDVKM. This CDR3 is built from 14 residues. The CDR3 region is CASGPDRTTDTQYF. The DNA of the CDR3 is TGTGCCAGCGGACCTGACAGGACTACAGATACGCAGTATTTT.

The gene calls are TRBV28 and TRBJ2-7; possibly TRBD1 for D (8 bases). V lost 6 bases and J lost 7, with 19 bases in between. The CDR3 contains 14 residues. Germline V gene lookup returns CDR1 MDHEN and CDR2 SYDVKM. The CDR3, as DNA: TGTGCCAGCAGAACGGACAGGGAGGGTGGGGAGCAGTACTTC. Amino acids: CASRTDREGGEQYF.

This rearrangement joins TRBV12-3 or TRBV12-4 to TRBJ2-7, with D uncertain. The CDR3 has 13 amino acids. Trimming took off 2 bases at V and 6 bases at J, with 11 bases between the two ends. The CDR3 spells CASSLIKMSEQYF. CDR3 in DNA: TGTGCCAGCAGTTTAATAAAGATGAGCGAGCAGTACTTC.

CDR3 amino acids: CASSPEGQGRTGYTF. The CDR3 nucleotides read TGCGCCAGCAGCCCCGAGGGCCAGGGGCGGACTGGCTACACCTTC. The rearrangement links TRBV5-1 to TRBJ1-2, with TRBD1 as a possible D gene (6 bases). Germline CDR1 and CDR2: SGHRS and YFSETQ. V was cut by 4 bases and J by 7 bases, with 20 bases left in between. The CDR3 runs to 15 residues.

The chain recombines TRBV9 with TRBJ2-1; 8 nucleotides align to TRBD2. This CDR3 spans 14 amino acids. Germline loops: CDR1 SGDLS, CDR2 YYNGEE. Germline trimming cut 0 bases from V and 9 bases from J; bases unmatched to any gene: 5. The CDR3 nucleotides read TGTGCCAGCAGCGTAGAACTAGCGGTGAGTGAGCAGTTCTTC. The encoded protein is CASSVELAVSEQFF.

The CDR3 coding sequence is TGTGCCAGCAGGTCACAGGGGGCCAACGAGCAGTACTTC. It translates to CASRSQGANEQYF. V and J are TRBV2 and TRBJ2-7; TRBD1 agrees at 9 bases. Trimming took 6 bases from V and 5 from J; bases not matched to a gene: 5. Germline CDR1 SNHLY, CDR2 FYNNEI. The CDR3 extends over 13 amino acids.

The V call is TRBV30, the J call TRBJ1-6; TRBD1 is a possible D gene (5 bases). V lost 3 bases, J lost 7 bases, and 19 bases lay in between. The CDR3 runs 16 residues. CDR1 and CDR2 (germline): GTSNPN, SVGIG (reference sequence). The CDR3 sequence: CAWSARRGVKNSPLHF. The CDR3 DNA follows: TGTGCCTGGAGCGCCCGGCGGGGGGTTAAAAATTCACCCCTCCACTTT.

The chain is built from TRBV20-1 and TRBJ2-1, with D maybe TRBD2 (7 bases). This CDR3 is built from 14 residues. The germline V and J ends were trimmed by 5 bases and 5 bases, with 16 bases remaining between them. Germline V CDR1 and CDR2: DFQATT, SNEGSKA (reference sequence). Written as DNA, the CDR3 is TGCAGTGCTCGGCGCGGGGGCTACGACAATGAGCAGTTCTTC. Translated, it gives CSARRGGYDNEQFF.

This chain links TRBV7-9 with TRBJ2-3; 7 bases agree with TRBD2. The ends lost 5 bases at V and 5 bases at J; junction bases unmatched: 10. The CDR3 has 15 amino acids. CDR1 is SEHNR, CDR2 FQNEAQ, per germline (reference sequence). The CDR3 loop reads CASSGRLARVDTQYF. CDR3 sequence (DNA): TGTGCCAGCAGCGGCAGACTAGCTAGAGTAGATACGCAGTATTTT. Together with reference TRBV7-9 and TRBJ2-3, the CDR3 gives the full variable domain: DTGVSQNPRHKITKRGQNVTFRCDPISEHNRLYWYRQTLGQGPEFLTYFQNEAQLEKSRLLSDRFSAERPKGSFSTLEIQRTEQGDSAMYLCASSGRLARVDTQYFGPGTRLTVL.

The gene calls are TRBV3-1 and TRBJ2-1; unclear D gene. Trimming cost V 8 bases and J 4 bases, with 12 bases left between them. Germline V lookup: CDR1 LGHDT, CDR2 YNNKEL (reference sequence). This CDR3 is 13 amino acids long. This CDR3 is CASSYGQYNEQFF. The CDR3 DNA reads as TGTGCCAGCTCGTACGGGCAATACAATGAGCAGTTCTTC.

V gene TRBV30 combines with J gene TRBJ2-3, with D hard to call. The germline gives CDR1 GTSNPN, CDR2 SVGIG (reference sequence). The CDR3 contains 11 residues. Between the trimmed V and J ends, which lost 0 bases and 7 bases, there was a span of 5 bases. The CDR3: CAWSVVHTQYF. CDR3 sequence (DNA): TGTGCCTGGAGTGTCGTCCATACGCAGTATTTT.

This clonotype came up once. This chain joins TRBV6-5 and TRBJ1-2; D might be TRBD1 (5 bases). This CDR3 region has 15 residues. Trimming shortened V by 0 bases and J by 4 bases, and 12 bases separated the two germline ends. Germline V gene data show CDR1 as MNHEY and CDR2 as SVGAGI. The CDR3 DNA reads TGTGCCAGCAGTTACTCGGAGGGGTTTAGCTATGGCTACACCTTC. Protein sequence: CASSYSEGFSYGYTF.